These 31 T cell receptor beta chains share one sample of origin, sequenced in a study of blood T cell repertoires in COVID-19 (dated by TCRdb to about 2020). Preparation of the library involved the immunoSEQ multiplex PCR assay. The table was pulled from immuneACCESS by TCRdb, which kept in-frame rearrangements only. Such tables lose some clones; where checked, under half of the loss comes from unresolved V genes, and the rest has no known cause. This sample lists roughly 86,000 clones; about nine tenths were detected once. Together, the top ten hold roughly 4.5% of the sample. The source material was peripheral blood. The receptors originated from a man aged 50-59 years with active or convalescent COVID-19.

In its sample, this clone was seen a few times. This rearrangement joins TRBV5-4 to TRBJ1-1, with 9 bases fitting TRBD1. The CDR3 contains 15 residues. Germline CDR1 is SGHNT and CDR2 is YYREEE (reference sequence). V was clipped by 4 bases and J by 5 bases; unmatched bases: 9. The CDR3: CASSGGTGKYTEAFF. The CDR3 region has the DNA TGTGCCAGCAGCGGGGGGACAGGGAAGTATACTGAAGCTTTCTTT.

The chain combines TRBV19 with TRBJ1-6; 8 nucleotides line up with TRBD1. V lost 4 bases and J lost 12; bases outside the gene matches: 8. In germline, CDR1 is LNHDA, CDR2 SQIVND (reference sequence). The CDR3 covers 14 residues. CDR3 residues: CASSTAGGKGPLHF. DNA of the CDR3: TGTGCCAGTAGTACGGCAGGGGGCAAGGGACCCCTCCACTTT. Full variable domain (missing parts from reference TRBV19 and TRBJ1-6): DGGITQSPKYLFRKEGQNVTLSCEQNLNHDAMYWYRQDPGQGLRLIYYSQIVNDFQKGDIAEGYSVSREKKESFPLTVTSAQKNPTAFYLCASSTAGGKGPLHFGNGTRLTVT.

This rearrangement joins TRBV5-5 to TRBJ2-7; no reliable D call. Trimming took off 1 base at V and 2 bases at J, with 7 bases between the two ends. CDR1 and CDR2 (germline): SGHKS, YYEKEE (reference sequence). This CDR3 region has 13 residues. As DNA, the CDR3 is TGTGCCAGCAGCTTGAAGCCGGCCTACGAGCAGTACGTC. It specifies CASSLKPAYEQYV.

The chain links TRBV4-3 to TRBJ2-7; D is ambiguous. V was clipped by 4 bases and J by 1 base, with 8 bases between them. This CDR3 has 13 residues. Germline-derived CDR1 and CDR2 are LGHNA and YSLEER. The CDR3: CASSRTQSYEQYF. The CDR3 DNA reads TGCGCCAGCAGCCGAACACAGTCCTACGAGCAGTACTTC.

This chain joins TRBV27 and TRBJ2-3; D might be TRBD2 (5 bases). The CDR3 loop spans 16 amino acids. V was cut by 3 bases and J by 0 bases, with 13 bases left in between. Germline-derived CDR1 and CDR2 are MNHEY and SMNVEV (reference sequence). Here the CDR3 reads CASSFLSSGSTDTQYF. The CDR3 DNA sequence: TGTGCCAGCAGTTTTCTTTCCAGCGGTAGCACAGATACGCAGTATTTT.

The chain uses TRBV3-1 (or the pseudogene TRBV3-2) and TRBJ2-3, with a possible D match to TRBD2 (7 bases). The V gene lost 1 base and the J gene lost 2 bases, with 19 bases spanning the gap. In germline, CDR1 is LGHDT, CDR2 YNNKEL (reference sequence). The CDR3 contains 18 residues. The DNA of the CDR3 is TGTGCCAGCAGCCAAGCCCGCTGGCGGGGGCCAATCACAGATACGCAGTATTTT. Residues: CASSQARWRGPITDTQYF.

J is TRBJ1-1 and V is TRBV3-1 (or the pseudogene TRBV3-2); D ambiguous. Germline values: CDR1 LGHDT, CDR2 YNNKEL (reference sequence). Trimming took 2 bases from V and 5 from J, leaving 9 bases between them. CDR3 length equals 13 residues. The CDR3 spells CASSQTSGTEAFF. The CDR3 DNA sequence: TGTGCCAGCAGCCAAACCAGCGGTACTGAAGCTTTCTTT.

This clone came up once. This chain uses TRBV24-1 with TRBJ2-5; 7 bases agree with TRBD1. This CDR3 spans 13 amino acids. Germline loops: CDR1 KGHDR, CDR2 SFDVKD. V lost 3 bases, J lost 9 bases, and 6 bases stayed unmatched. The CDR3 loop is CATSDPTGLAQYF. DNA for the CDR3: TGTGCCACCAGTGATCCGACAGGGTTGGCCCAGTACTTC.

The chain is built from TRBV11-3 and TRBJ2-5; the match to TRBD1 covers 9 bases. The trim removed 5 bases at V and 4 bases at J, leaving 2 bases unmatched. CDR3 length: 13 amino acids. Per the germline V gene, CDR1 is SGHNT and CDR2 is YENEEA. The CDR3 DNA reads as TGTGCCAGCAGCGCGGGACAGGGAGAGACCCAGTACTTC. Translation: CASSAGQGETQYF.

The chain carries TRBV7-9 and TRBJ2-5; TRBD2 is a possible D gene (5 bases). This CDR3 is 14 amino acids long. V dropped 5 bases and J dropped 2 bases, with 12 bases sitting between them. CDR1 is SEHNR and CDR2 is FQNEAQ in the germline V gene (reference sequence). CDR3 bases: TGTGCCAGCAGCACCACGAGGGAGCAAGAGACCCAGTACTTC. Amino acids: CASSTTREQETQYF.

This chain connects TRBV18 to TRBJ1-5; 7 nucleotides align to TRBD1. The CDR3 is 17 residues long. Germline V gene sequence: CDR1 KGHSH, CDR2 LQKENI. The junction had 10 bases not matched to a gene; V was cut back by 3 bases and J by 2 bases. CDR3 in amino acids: CASSPAGGGHGNQPQHF. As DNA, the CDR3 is TGTGCCAGCTCACCTGCCGGAGGGGGCCACGGCAATCAGCCCCAGCATTTT. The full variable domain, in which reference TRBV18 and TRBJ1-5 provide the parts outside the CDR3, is NAGVMQNPRHLVRRRGQEARLRCSPMKGHSHVYWYRQLPEEGLKFMVYLQKENIIDESGMPKERFSAEFPKEGPSILRIQQVVRGDSAAYFCASSPAGGGHGNQPQHFGDGTRLSIL.

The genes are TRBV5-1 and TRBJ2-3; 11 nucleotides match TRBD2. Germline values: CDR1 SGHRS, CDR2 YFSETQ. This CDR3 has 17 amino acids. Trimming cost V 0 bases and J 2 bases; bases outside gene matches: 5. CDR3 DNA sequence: TGCGCCAGCAGCTTGGGTCCTAGCGGGGGGAACACAGATACGCAGTATTTT. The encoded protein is CASSLGPSGGNTDTQYF.

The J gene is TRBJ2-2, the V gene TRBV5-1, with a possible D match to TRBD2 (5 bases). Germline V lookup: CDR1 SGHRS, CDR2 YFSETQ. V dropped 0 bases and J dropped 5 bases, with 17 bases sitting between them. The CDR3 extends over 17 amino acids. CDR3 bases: TGCGCCAGCAGCTTGGCCGTACGGCGGACTGAGACCGGGGAGCTGTTTTTT. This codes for CASSLAVRRTETGELFF.

CDR3: CASSQGSLVASRLGYTF. DNA of the CDR3: TGTGCCAGCAGCCAAGGCTCCCTGGTAGCGTCACGCCTTGGCTACACCTTC. The gene calls are TRBV3-1 (or the pseudogene TRBV3-2) and TRBJ1-2; D call uncertain. CDR3 length: 17 residues. V gave up 1 base and J gave up 7 bases, with 22 bases separating them. Germline V gene sequence: CDR1 LGHDT, CDR2 YNNKEL (reference sequence).

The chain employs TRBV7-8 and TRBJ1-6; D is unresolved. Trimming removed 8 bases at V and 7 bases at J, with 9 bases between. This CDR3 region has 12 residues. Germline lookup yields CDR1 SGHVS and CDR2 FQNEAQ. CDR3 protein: CASSLLNSPLHF. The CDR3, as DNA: TGTGCCAGCTCTCTGTTGAATTCACCCCTCCACTTT.

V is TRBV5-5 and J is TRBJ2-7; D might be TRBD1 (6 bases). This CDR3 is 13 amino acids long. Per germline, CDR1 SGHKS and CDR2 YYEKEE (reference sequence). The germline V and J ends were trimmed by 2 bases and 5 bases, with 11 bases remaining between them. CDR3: CASSFLQGDEQYF. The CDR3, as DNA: TGTGCCAGCAGCTTCTTACAGGGTGACGAGCAGTACTTC.

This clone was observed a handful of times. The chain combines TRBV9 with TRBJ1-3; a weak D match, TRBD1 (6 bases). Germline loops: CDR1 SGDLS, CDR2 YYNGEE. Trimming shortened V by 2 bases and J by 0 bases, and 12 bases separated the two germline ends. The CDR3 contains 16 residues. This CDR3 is CASSVTTGSSGNTIYF. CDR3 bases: TGTGCCAGCAGCGTGACCACAGGGTCCTCTGGAAACACCATATATTTT.

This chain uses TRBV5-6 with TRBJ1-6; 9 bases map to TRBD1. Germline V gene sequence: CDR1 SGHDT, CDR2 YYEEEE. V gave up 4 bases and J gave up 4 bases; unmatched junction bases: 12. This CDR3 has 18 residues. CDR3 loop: CASSRPGQGISYNSPLHF. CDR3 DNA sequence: TGTGCCAGCAGCCGTCCGGGACAGGGAATCTCATATAATTCACCCCTCCACTTT.

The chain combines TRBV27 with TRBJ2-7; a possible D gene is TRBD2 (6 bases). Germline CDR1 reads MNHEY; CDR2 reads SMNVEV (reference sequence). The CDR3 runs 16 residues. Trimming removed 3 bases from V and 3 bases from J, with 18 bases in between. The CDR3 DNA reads TGTGCCAGCAGTTTTATATCCGGGACTTCCATCTACGAGCAGTACTTC. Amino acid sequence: CASSFISGTSIYEQYF.

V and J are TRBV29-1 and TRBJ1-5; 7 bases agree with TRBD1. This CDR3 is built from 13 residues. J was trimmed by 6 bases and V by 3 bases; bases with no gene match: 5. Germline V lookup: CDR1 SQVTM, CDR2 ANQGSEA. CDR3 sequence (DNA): TGCAGCGTTGATCAGGGGGTGGGTCAGCCCCAGCATTTT. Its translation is CSVDQGVGQPQHF.

The CDR3 is CASSPPVGALEAFF. CDR3 nucleotide sequence: TGTGCCAGCTCACCACCGGTGGGGGCTCTAGAAGCTTTCTTT. The chain uses TRBV18 and TRBJ1-1, with D tentatively TRBD1 (6 bases). V dropped 0 bases and J dropped 8 bases, with 13 bases sitting between them. CDR3 size: 14 residues. Germline values: CDR1 KGHSH, CDR2 LQKENI.

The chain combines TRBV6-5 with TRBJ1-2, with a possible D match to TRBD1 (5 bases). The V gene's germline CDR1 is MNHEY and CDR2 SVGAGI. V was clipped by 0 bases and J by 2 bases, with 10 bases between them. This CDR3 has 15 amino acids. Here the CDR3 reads CASSYSGGSNYGYTF. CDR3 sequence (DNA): TGTGCCAGCAGTTACTCGGGGGGATCCAACTATGGCTACACCTTC.

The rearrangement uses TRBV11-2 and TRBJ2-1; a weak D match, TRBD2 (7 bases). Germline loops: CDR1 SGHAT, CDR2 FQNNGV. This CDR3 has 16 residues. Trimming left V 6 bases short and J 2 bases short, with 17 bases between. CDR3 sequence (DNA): TGTGCCAGCAGGGGGGGGGCCGACGGGGCCTACAATGAGCAGTTCTTC. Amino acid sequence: CASRGGADGAYNEQFF.

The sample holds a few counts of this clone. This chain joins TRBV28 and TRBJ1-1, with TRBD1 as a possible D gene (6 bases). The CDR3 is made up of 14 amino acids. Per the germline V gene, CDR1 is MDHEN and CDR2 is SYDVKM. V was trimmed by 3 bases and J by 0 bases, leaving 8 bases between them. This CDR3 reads CASSLTGMNTEAFF. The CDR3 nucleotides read TGTGCCAGCAGTTTGACAGGAATGAACACTGAAGCTTTCTTT.

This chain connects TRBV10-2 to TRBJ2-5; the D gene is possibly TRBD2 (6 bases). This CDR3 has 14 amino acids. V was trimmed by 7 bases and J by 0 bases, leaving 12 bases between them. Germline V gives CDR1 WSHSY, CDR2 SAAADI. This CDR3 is CASTSAGHQETQYF. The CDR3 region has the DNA TGCGCCAGCACCTCGGCGGGACACCAAGAGACCCAGTACTTC.

In DNA, the CDR3 is TGTGCCAGCAGTGAGGAAGGGGGCAACAATCAGCCCCAGCATTTT. Translation: CASSEEGGNNQPQHF. This chain uses TRBV25-1 with TRBJ1-5; the match to TRBD1 covers 7 bases. Per germline, CDR1 MGHDK and CDR2 SYGVNS. The CDR3 covers 15 residues. V gave up 3 bases and J gave up 3 bases; unmatched junction bases: 5.

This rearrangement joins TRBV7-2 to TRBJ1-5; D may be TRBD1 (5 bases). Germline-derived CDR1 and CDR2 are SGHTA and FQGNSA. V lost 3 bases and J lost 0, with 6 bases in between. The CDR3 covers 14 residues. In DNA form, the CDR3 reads TGTGCCAGCAGCTTGGACACTAGCAATCAGCCCCAGCATTTT. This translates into CASSLDTSNQPQHF.

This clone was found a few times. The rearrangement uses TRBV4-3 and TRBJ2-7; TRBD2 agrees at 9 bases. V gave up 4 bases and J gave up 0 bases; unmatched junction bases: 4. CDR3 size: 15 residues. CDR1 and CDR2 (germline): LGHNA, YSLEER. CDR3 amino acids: CASSLLAGNSYEQYF. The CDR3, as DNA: TGCGCCAGCAGCCTTCTAGCGGGGAACTCCTACGAGCAGTACTTC.

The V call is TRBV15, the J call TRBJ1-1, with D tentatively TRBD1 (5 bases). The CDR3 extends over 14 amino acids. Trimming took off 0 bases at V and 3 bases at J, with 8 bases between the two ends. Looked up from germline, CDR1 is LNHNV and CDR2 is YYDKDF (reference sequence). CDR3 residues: CATSRDRADTEAFF. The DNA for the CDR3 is TGTGCCACCAGCAGAGACAGGGCGGACACTGAAGCTTTCTTT.

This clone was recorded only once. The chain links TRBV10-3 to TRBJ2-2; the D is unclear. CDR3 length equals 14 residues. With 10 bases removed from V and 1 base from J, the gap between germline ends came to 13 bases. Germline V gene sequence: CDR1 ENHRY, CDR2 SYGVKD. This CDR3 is CASAYVLNTGELFF. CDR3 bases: TGTGCCAGTGCGTACGTTCTGAACACCGGGGAGCTGTTTTTT.

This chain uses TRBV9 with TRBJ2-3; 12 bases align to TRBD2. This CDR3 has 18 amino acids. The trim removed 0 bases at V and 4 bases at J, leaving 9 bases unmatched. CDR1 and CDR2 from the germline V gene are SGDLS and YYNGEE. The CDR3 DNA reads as TGTGCCAGCAGCGTAGCACCTCTAGCGGGGGGGAGCGCAGATACGCAGTATTTT. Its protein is CASSVAPLAGGSADTQYF.